Shown below are 27 T cell receptor beta chains from a single sample sequenced in a study of cytomegalovirus exposure and HLA in healthy donors. Measured with immunoSEQ multiplex PCR; TCRdb has only the in-frame clones, and not every one. The sample holds 150,000 to 200,000 clones; around four fifths are singletons and the top ten take 2% to 2.5%. The specimen sequenced was PBMCs. These TCRs come from a man aged 25-40 years in good health and CMV-seropositive.

This rearrangement joins TRBV10-3 to TRBJ2-2, with TRBD2 matching 10 bases. Germline-derived CDR1 and CDR2 are ENHRY and SYGVKD. The V gene end was trimmed by 3 bases and the J gene end by 2 bases; junction bases not matched to a gene: 6. This CDR3 is built from 17 residues. The CDR3 bases are TGTGCCATCAGTGACCCAGGACTAGCGGATAACACCGGGGAGCTGTTTTTT. Residues: CAISDPGLADNTGELFF.

There are a few counts of this clone. The J gene is TRBJ2-7, the V gene TRBV10-3, with D possibly matching TRBD1 (6 bases). CDR1 ENHRY and CDR2 SYGVKD come from the germline V gene. The CDR3 sequence is 13 residues long. Trimming took off 6 bases at V and 0 bases at J, with 9 bases between the two ends. CDR3 sequence (DNA): TGTGCCATCAGCCGGGACATCTCCTACGAGCAGTACTTC. Amino acid sequence: CAISRDISYEQYF.

V gene TRBV4-1 combines with J gene TRBJ1-1; D is unclear. The CDR3 runs to 16 residues. V shed 0 bases and J shed 3 bases, with 14 bases lying between them. CDR1 is MGHRA and CDR2 is YSYEKL in the germline V gene. The CDR3 DNA reads as TGCGCCAGCAGCCAAGATTCGTGGATGAGGGACACTGAAGCTTTCTTT. Amino acids: CASSQDSWMRDTEAFF.

The chain recombines TRBV6-5 with TRBJ2-7, with TRBD1 matching over 8 bases. This CDR3 has 15 residues. Germline CDR1 and CDR2: MNHEY and SVGAGI. Germline trimming cut 6 bases from V and 1 base from J; bases unmatched to any gene: 8. CDR3 residues: CASSPGTGLSYEQYF. The CDR3 DNA reads TGTGCCAGCAGCCCCGGGACAGGACTTTCCTACGAGCAGTACTTC.

This clone was found once. The rearrangement joins TRBV6-5 to TRBJ1-1, with D maybe TRBD1 (5 bases). The germline V and J ends were trimmed by 5 bases and 13 bases, with 20 bases remaining between them. CDR3 length equals 13 residues. Per the germline V gene, CDR1 is MNHEY and CDR2 is SVGAGI. The CDR3 sequence is CASSLGQDSIFFF. The DNA of the CDR3 is TGTGCCAGCAGTCTCGGACAAGACTCGATATTTTTCTTT.

The table lists this clone with a few counts. DNA of the CDR3: TGTGCCTGGAGTGTTGGGGGCTGGGGCTACACCTTC. Translating it yields CAWSVGGWGYTF. This rearrangement joins TRBV30 to TRBJ1-2, with a tentative D call TRBD1 (6 bases). The V end was cut by 0 bases, the J end by 8 bases, with 10 bases between. CDR1 and CDR2 from the germline V gene are GTSNPN and SVGIG (reference sequence). The CDR3 is 12 amino acids.

This sequence joins TRBV2 and TRBJ1-3; 7 nucleotides match TRBD1. V shed 6 bases, J shed 0 bases, and the junction held 8 bases outside the gene matches. Germline-derived CDR1 and CDR2 are SNHLY and FYNNEI. The CDR3 consists of 16 residues. The CDR3 region has the DNA TGTGCCAGCAGGTCGGGACAGCTTACCTCTGGAAACACCATATATTTT. Protein sequence: CASRSGQLTSGNTIYF.

The chain carries TRBV9 and TRBJ2-7; 10 bases agree with TRBD1. The V gene end was trimmed by 4 bases and the J gene end by 5 bases; junction bases not matched to a gene: 9. Germline loops: CDR1 SGDLS, CDR2 YYNGEE. The CDR3 totals 15 residues. The CDR3 loop reads CASSLRDRGFDEQYF. The CDR3 coding sequence is TGTGCCAGCAGCTTGCGGGACAGGGGTTTCGACGAGCAGTACTTC.

This chain uses TRBV7-9 with TRBJ2-4; no definite D call. The germline V gene encodes CDR1 SEHNR and CDR2 FQNEAQ (reference sequence). The ends were cut back, 5 bases at V and 2 bases at J, with 10 bases in the middle. The CDR3 has 14 amino acids. CDR3 nucleotide sequence: TGTGCCAGCAGCCGAGATATAACCAAAAACATTCAGTACTTC. This gives the protein CASSRDITKNIQYF. Full variable domain (remainder filled in from reference TRBV7-9 and TRBJ2-4): DTGVSQNPRHKITKRGQNVTFRCDPISEHNRLYWYRQTLGQGPEFLTYFQNEAQLEKSRLLSDRFSAERPKGSFSTLEIQRTEQGDSAMYLCASSRDITKNIQYFGAGTRLSVL.

This chain connects TRBV19 to TRBJ2-7, with 8 bases matching TRBD1. CDR1 and CDR2 from the germline V gene are LNHDA and SQIVND (reference sequence). Trimming at V came to 5 bases and at J to 4 bases, leaving 7 bases not matched to a gene. The CDR3 loop spans 14 amino acids. This CDR3 is CASSVTGGKYEQYF. CDR3 nucleotides: TGTGCCAGTAGTGTTACAGGGGGTAAATACGAGCAGTACTTC.

In this sample, this clone turned up many times. The chain has TRBV27 and TRBJ2-7; D is perhaps TRBD2 (7 bases). V lost 2 bases and J 2 bases, leaving 13 bases between the germline ends. The CDR3 length is 15 residues. CDR1 and CDR2 from the germline V gene are MNHEY and SMNVEV (reference sequence). Here the CDR3 reads CASSLGGATPYEQYF. The CDR3 DNA sequence: TGTGCCAGCAGTTTAGGGGGGGCCACCCCCTACGAGCAGTACTTC.

This clone was recorded once. V and J are TRBV7-2 and TRBJ2-5, with D possibly TRBD2 on 5 matching bases. The germline gives CDR1 SGHTA, CDR2 FQGNSA. This CDR3 spans 14 amino acids. V lost 5 bases to trimming and J lost 3 bases, with 13 bases between them. This CDR3 is CASSIYGDEETQYF. In nucleotides, the CDR3 is TGTGCCAGCAGCATTTACGGGGATGAAGAGACCCAGTACTTC. Looking up the rest from reference TRBV7-2 and TRBJ2-5 gives the full variable domain: GAGVSQSPSNKVTEKGKDVELRCDPISGHTALYWYRQSLGQGLEFLIYFQGNSAPDKSGLPSDRFSAERTGGSVSTLTIQRTQQEDSAVYLCASSIYGDEETQYFGPGTRLLVL.

The chain combines TRBV5-6 with TRBJ2-7, with a weak D call TRBD2 (5 bases). Germline V CDR1 and CDR2: SGHDT, YYEEEE. Trimming pared 0 bases from V and 3 bases from J, leaving 13 bases between. CDR3 size: 15 residues. The CDR3 nucleotides read TGTGCCAGCAGCTTGGGAGGGTTGGGAAACTACGAGCAGTACTTC. Protein sequence: CASSLGGLGNYEQYF. The full variable domain, in which reference TRBV5-6 and TRBJ2-7 provide the parts outside the CDR3, is DAGVTQSPTHLIKTRGQQVTLRCSPKSGHDTVSWYQQALGQGPQFIFQYYEEEERQRGNFPDRFSGHQFPNYSSELNVNALLLGDSALYLCASSLGGLGNYEQYFGPGTRLTVT.

The chain employs TRBV29-1 and TRBJ1-3; TRBD1 is a possible D gene (6 bases). Per the germline V gene, CDR1 is SQVTM and CDR2 is ANQGSEA. Trimming cost V 7 bases and J 1 base, with 11 bases left between them. This CDR3 region has 13 residues. The CDR3: CSATGTSGNTIYF. The CDR3 nucleotides read TGCAGCGCAACAGGGACATCTGGAAACACCATATATTTT. The full variable domain, in which reference TRBV29-1 and TRBJ1-3 provide the parts outside the CDR3, is SAVISQKPSRDICQRGTSLTIQCQVDSQVTMMFWYRQQPGQSLTLIATANQGSEATYESGFVIDKFPISRPNLTFSTLTVSNMSPEDSSIYLCSATGTSGNTIYFGEGSWLTVV.

CDR3 sequence (DNA): TGCGCCAGCAGCCAAGATCGCGGGGGGCGTCAGCCCCAGCATTTT. This translates into CASSQDRGGRQPQHF. V usage is TRBV4-3 and J usage is TRBJ1-5; possible D gene TRBD1, 6 bases. CDR1 and CDR2 (germline): LGHNA, YSLEER. V dropped 0 bases and J dropped 6 bases, with 12 bases sitting between them. This CDR3 spans 15 amino acids.

This clone was seen more than once but under ten times. The V call is TRBV19, the J call TRBJ1-1; the D is unclear. CDR3 length: 12 residues. Germline V lookup: CDR1 LNHDA, CDR2 SQIVND (reference sequence). The CDR3 DNA reads TGTGCTGCCCGAGGAGGGAACACTGAAGCTTTCTTT. As protein: CAARGGNTEAFF.

In its sample, this clone was seen once. The chain carries TRBV13 and TRBJ1-1, with D perhaps matching TRBD1 (6 bases). The germline V and J ends were trimmed by 5 bases and 1 base, with 14 bases remaining between them. This CDR3 contains 15 residues. Germline V gene sequence: CDR1 PRHDT, CDR2 FYEKMQ (reference sequence). CDR3 sequence (DNA): TGTGCCAGCAGCCCCCCGGGGGGCTGGAACACTGAAGCTTTCTTT. It encodes CASSPPGGWNTEAFF.

The V call is TRBV9, the J call TRBJ2-3; D unresolved. The CDR3 is 13 amino acids. Germline loops: CDR1 SGDLS, CDR2 YYNGEE. V was cut by 3 bases and J by 2 bases, with 7 bases left in between. The CDR3, as DNA: TGTGCCAGCAGCGCCCACTTCACAGATACGCAGTATTTT. Translating it yields CASSAHFTDTQYF. The entire variable domain, with the rest obtained from reference TRBV9 and TRBJ2-3, is as follows: DSGVTQTPKHLITATGQRVTLRCSPRSGDLSVYWYQQSLDQGLQFLIQYYNGEERAKGNILERFSAQQFPDLHSELNLSSLELGDSALYFCASSAHFTDTQYFGPGTRLTVL.

The genes are TRBV7-3 and TRBJ1-3; D ambiguous. Germline V gives CDR1 SGHTA, CDR2 FQGTGA. The CDR3 covers 13 residues. V was pared by 2 bases and J by 3 bases, with 5 bases between. DNA of the CDR3: TGTGCCAGCAGCTTACCAGGTGGAAACACCATATATTTT. Protein product: CASSLPGGNTIYF.

The chain has TRBV7-6 and TRBJ2-7; 8 positions match TRBD2. From germline, CDR1 is SGHVS and CDR2 FNYEAQ. Unmatched junction bases numbered 12, after V lost 3 bases and J lost 5 bases. This CDR3 has 16 amino acids. The CDR3, as DNA: TGTGCCAGCAGCTTCGGCCTGCCGCGGGGGGACAACGAGCAGTACTTC. Encoded protein: CASSFGLPRGDNEQYF. The complete variable domain, with remaining parts taken from reference TRBV7-6 and TRBJ2-7, reads GAGVSQSPRYKVTKRGQDVALRCDPISGHVSLYWYRQALGQGPEFLTYFNYEAQQDKSGLPNDRFSAERPEGSISTLTIQRTEQRDSAMYRCASSFGLPRGDNEQYFGPGTRLTVT.

This chain links TRBV7-8 with TRBJ2-1; TRBD2 matches at 7 bases. Germline assignment: CDR1 SGHVS and CDR2 FQNEAQ. The CDR3 totals 14 residues. Trimming at V came to 3 bases and at J to 8 bases, leaving 7 bases not matched to a gene. The CDR3 DNA reads TGTGCCAGCAGCTTTCGGGGGGAGGGGTATGAGCAGTTCTTC. This codes for CASSFRGEGYEQFF.

The chain combines TRBV25-1 with TRBJ2-1; 8 nucleotides align to TRBD2. Losses at the gene ends were 1 base for V and 2 bases for J; bases not matched to a gene: 10. Germline V CDR1 and CDR2: MGHDK, SYGVNS. This CDR3 has 18 residues. CDR3 DNA: TGTGCCAGCAGTGAATTTGGGGGAGCGGGGGACACCTACAATGAGCAGTTCTTC. It specifies CASSEFGGAGDTYNEQFF. Supplemented by reference TRBV25-1 and TRBJ2-1, the full variable domain reads EADIYQTPRYLVIGTGKKITLECSQTMGHDKMYWYQQDPGMELHLIHYSYGVNSTEKGDLSSESTVSRIRTEHFPLTLESARPSHTSQYLCASSEFGGAGDTYNEQFFGPGTRLTVL.

The rearrangement links TRBV7-2 to TRBJ2-7, with 11 bases that match TRBD2. The trim removed 5 bases at V and 2 bases at J, leaving 5 bases unmatched. From germline, CDR1 is SGHTA and CDR2 FQGNSA. The CDR3 contains 15 residues. The CDR3, as DNA: TGTGCCAGCAGCATCGGGACTAGCGGTCCCTACGAGCAGTACTTC. Protein: CASSIGTSGPYEQYF.

The chain uses TRBV6-4 and TRBJ1-3; D is uncertain. The germline V gene encodes CDR1 MRHNA and CDR2 SNTAGT. This CDR3 is 13 amino acids long. Between the trimmed V and J ends, which lost 10 bases and 5 bases, there was a span of 15 bases. The CDR3 coding sequence is TGTGCCACCTTAGACGGTACTAGAAACACCATATATTTT. This codes for CATLDGTRNTIYF.

V gene TRBV4-1 combines with J gene TRBJ1-2; D gene unclear. Per the germline V gene, CDR1 is MGHRA and CDR2 is YSYEKL. With 1 base removed from V and 4 bases from J, the gap between germline ends came to 10 bases. The CDR3 is 14 residues long. CDR3 bases: TGCGCCAGCAGCCAAGCGGGTCTACTCTATGGCTACACCTTC. Amino acids: CASSQAGLLYGYTF.

The CDR3 sequence is CASSIDGQGATGELFF. The CDR3 coding sequence is TGTGCCAGTAGTATAGACGGACAGGGGGCTACCGGGGAGCTGTTTTTT. V usage is TRBV19 and J usage is TRBJ2-2; 11 nucleotides line up with TRBD1. The CDR3 has 16 amino acids. Germline V lookup: CDR1 LNHDA, CDR2 SQIVND (reference sequence). V lost 0 bases to trimming and J lost 5 bases; unmatched junction nucleotides: 2.

The chain combines TRBV2 with TRBJ2-5; TRBD1 is a possible D gene (5 bases). V shed 5 bases and J shed 7 bases, with 14 bases lying between them. This CDR3 spans 13 amino acids. CDR1 SNHLY and CDR2 FYNNEI come from the germline V gene. CDR3 sequence reads: CASSSTAGGTQYF. DNA for the CDR3: TGTGCCAGCAGTTCGACAGCCGGCGGGACCCAGTACTTC.